The 2 T cell receptor beta chains reported below all come from one sample, sequenced in a study of blood T cell repertoires in COVID-19. Method: immunoSEQ multiplex PCR; TCRdb's copy keeps in-frame clones and lacks some. The sample includes 150,000 to 180,000 clones, approximately 82% seen only once; the top ten take around 9.8%. The sequenced sample was peripheral blood. All receptors derive from a woman between 45 and 60 years old with acute or convalescent COVID-19.

DNA for the CDR3: TGTGCCAGCAGCATAAGGCGGGGGGAGTACAATGAGCAGTTCTTC. Protein product: CASSIRRGEYNEQFF. The V gene is TRBV11-2, the J gene TRBJ2-1; TRBD2 agrees at 8 bases. The CDR3 contains 15 residues. V shed 5 bases and J 4 bases; nucleotides not matched to a gene: 7. Germline loops: CDR1 SGHAT, CDR2 FQNNGV.

The chain employs TRBV5-1 and TRBJ1-1, with no clear D. Per germline, CDR1 SGHRS and CDR2 YFSETQ. CDR3 length: 14 residues. V was clipped by 0 bases and J by 0 bases, with 6 bases between them. The CDR3 DNA reads TGCGCCAGCAGCTTGGCCTATATGAACACTGAAGCTTTCTTT. This codes for CASSLAYMNTEAFF.